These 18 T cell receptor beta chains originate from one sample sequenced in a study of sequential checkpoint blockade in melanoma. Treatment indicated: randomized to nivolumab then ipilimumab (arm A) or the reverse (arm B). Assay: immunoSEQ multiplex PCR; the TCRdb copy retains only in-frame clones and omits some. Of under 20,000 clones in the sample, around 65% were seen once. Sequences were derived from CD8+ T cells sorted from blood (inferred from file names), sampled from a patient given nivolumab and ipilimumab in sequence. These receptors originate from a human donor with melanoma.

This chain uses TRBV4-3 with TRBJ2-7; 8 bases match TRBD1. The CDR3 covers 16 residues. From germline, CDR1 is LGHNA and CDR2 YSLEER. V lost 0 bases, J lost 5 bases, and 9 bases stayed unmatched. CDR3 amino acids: CASSQDRGQGLNEQYF. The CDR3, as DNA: TGCGCCAGCAGCCAAGATAGAGGACAGGGATTAAACGAGCAGTACTTC.

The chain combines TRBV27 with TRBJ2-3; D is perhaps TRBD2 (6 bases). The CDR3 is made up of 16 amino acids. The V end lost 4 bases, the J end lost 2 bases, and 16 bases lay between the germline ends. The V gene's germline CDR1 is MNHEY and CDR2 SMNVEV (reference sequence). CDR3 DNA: TGTGCCAGCAGTTCCCCTGTGGGGGAGGACACAGATACGCAGTATTTT. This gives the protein CASSSPVGEDTDTQYF.

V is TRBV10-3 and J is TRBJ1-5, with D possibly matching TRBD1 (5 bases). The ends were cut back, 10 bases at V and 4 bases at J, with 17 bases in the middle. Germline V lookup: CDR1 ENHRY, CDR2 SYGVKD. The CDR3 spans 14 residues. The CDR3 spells CASSYGQGNQPQHF. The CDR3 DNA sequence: TGTGCCAGCAGCTACGGCCAGGGAAATCAGCCCCAGCATTTT.

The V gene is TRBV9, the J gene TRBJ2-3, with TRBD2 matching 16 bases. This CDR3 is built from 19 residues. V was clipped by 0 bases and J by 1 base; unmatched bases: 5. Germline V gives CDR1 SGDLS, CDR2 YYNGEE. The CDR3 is CASSVGGLAGGPGTDTQYF. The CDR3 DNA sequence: TGTGCCAGCAGCGTAGGGGGACTAGCGGGAGGGCCTGGCACAGATACGCAGTATTTT. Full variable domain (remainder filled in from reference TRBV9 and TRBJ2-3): DSGVTQTPKHLITATGQRVTLRCSPRSGDLSVYWYQQSLDQGLQFLIQYYNGEERAKGNILERFSAQQFPDLHSELNLSSLELGDSALYFCASSVGGLAGGPGTDTQYFGPGTRLTVL.

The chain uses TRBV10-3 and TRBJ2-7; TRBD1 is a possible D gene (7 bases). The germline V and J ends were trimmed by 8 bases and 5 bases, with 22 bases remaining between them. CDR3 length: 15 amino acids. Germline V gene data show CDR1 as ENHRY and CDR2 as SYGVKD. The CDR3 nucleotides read TGTGCCATCTCGAGCAAAGACAGGGAGGTCAACGAGCAGTACTTC. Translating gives CAISSKDREVNEQYF.

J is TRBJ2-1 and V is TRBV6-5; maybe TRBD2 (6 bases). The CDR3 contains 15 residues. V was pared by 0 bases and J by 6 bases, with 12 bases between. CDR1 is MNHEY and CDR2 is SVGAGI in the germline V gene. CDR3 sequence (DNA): TGTGCCAGCAGTTACTCGACTAGGGGTGTCAATGAGCAGTTCTTC. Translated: CASSYSTRGVNEQFF.

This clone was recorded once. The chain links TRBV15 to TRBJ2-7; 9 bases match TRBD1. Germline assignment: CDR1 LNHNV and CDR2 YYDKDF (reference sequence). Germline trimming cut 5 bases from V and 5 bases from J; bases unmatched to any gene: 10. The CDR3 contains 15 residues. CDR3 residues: CATSATLQGAHEQYF. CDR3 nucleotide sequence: TGTGCCACCAGCGCCACTTTACAGGGGGCCCACGAGCAGTACTTC.

CDR3 sequence: CASSVDGESSYNEQFF. CDR3 sequence (DNA): TGTGCCAGCAGCGTAGACGGGGAGAGCTCCTACAATGAGCAGTTCTTC. The chain joins TRBV9 to TRBJ2-1; D may be TRBD2 (5 bases). This CDR3 has 16 amino acids. Germline V gives CDR1 SGDLS, CDR2 YYNGEE. V dropped 0 bases and J dropped 0 bases, with 10 bases sitting between them.

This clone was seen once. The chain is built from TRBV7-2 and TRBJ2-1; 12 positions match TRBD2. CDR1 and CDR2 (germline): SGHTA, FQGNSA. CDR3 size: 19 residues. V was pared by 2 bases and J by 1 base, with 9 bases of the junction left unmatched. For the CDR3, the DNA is TGTGCCAGCAGCTTAACCCCGAGACTAGCGGGAGTGTCCTACAATGAGCAGTTCTTC. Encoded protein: CASSLTPRLAGVSYNEQFF.

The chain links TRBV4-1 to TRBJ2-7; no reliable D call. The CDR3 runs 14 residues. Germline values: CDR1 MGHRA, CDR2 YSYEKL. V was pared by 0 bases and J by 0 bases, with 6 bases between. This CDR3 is CASSQEAFSYEQYF. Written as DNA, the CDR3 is TGCGCCAGCAGCCAAGAAGCCTTCTCCTACGAGCAGTACTTC.

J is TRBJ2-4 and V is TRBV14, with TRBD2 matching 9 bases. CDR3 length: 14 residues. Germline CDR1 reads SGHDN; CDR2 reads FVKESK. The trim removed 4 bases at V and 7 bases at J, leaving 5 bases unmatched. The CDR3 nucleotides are TGTGCCAGCAGCCCCCTAGCGGGACGGAACATTCAGTACTTC. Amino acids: CASSPLAGRNIQYF.

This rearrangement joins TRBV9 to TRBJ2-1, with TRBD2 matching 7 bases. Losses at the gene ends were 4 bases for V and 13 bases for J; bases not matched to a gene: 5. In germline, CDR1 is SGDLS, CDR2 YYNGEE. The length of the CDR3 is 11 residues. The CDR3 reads CASSPGLEQFF. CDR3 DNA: TGTGCCAGCAGCCCAGGACTAGAACAGTTCTTC. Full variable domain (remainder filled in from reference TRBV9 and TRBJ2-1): DSGVTQTPKHLITATGQRVTLRCSPRSGDLSVYWYQQSLDQGLQFLIQYYNGEERAKGNILERFSAQQFPDLHSELNLSSLELGDSALYFCASSPGLEQFFGPGTRLTVL.

CDR3 residues: CASSLAVYSNQPQHF. The CDR3 bases are TGTGCCAGCAGTTTGGCCGTGTATAGCAATCAGCCCCAGCATTTT. The chain links TRBV28 to TRBJ1-5; no clear D. V was clipped by 3 bases and J by 0 bases, with 9 bases between them. The CDR3 is 15 amino acids. The germline V gene encodes CDR1 MDHEN and CDR2 SYDVKM.

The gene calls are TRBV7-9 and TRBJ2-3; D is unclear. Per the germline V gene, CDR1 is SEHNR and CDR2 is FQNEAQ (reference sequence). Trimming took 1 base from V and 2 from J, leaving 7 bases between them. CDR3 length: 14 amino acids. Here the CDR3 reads CASSLVQSTDTQYF. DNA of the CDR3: TGTGCCAGCAGCTTAGTTCAGTCCACAGATACGCAGTATTTT.

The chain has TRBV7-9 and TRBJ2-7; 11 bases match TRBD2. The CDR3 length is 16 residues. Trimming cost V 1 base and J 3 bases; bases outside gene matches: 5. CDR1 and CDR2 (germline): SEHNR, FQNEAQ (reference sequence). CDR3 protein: CASSLERTSGFYEQYF. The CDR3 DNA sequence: TGTGCCAGCAGCTTAGAACGGACTAGCGGGTTCTACGAGCAGTACTTC. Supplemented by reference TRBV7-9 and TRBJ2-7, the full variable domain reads DTGVSQNPRHKITKRGQNVTFRCDPISEHNRLYWYRQTLGQGPEFLTYFQNEAQLEKSRLLSDRFSAERPKGSFSTLEIQRTEQGDSAMYLCASSLERTSGFYEQYFGPGTRLTVT.

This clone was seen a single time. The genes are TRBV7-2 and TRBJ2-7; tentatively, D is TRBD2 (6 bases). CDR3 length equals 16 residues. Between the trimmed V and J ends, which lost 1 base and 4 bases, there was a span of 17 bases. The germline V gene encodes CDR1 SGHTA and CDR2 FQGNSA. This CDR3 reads CASSLDSRGTAYEQYF. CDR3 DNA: TGTGCCAGCAGCTTAGACTCCCGCGGGACGGCTTACGAGCAGTACTTC.

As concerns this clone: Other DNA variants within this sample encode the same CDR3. This chain's CDR3 is CASSVGDSYEQYF. CDR3 DNA sequence: TGTGCCAGCAGCGTAGGTGACAGCTACGAGCAGTACTTC. The chain employs TRBV9 and TRBJ2-7; D perhaps matches TRBD1 (5 bases). There are 13 residues in the CDR3. CDR1 and CDR2 (germline): SGDLS, YYNGEE. Trimming shortened V by 0 bases and J by 3 bases, and 7 bases separated the two germline ends.

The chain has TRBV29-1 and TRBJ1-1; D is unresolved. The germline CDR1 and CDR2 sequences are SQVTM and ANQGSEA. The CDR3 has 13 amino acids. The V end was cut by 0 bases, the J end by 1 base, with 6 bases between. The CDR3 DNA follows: TGCAGCGTTGAAGAGGCGGGGAACACTGAAGCTTTCTTT. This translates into CSVEEAGNTEAFF.